The present T cell receptor (beta chain) was sequenced within a study of cytomegalovirus exposure and HLA in healthy donors (TCRdb year 2017). Background on the whole study: In an earlier analysis of under 750 of the donors, 276 Gb of sequence data and just under 120 million unique TCR beta sequences from approximately 180 million T cells were reported. About 280 gigabases of sequencing data and roughly 80 million unique TCR sequences made up an early release that covered 500 to 700 HLA-typed donors. Of the 350 to 450 genotyped donors, approximately 80% were placed in the genetic ancestry cluster associated with self-reported Caucasian donors. The study aimed to test whether signatures of past pathogen exposure could be identified by cataloging public T cell receptors. The study used immunosequencing to profile the T cell repertoires of several hundred subjects and linked those repertoires to cytomegalovirus serostatus. Along with the approximately 700-subject first cohort, a separate validation cohort of around 120 different subjects was used. High-throughput TCR immunosequencing, statistical association of individual TCRs with disease status, and machine learning were combined to predict cytomegalovirus infection status. A later analysis re-analyzed previously published TCR beta repertoires from 666 donors and added high-resolution HLA genotyping to study TCR occurrence patterns. In the later analysis, no new phenotypic data were used to find candidate immune exposures; instead, reliance was placed on TCR beta sequences and their occurrence across donors. To decide whether each TCR beta V gene segment behaved as functional or pseudogenic, an earlier analysis of some 600 of the donors relied on high-throughput TCR beta sequencing. Alongside the repertoire data, information on donor age, sex, ethnicity and CMV serostatus was compiled. A later genetic analysis took genome-wide SNP genotypes for 398 of the 666 donors and used that subset as a discovery cohort. Every repertoire in the discovery cohort had been generated on one and the same sequencing platform. HLA typing covered class I and class II loci at four-digit resolution. Typing coverage differed by locus: A, B, C, DRB1 and DQB1 were typed in roughly 629-630 donors, DQA1 in 522, DPA1 in 600 to 610, and DPB1 in around 490. Four or five DR-DQ haplotypes were handled as single units for association and clustering, since linkage in the cohort was strong. Across 398 genotyped donors of the cohort, an average of about 240,000 unique TCR beta nucleotide sequences per donor were sequenced, and 15% to 20% of those sequences were non-productive. Paper-wide results and their limitations: Cytomegalovirus status was reported to be diagnosed by the classifier with high specificity and sensitivity in both the original and validation cohorts. When HLA alleles, especially DR and DQ, strongly co-occurred, attributing TCR associations to individual alleles was difficult. A later analysis found that TCR association rates varied across HLA loci, with DRB1 alleles showing the most associated TCRs and HLA-C alleles the fewest. While some public TCRs were present in many individuals, most TCR sequences turned up only very rarely across donors. Compared with the approximately 600-donor mean, donors in an Asian-associated ancestry cluster had fewer N-insertions in productive TCRs, according to a later genetic analysis. Specific HLA alleles were associated with roughly 16,000 TCR beta sequences at a false discovery rate of 0.05 in a later analysis. Because HLA typing was unavailable for some donors at each locus, only the typed subset was used in association tests. Roughly uniform sequencing depth across donors was assumed in presence/absence analyses, although this assumption may not hold. A later analysis found that HLA-associated TCR beta chains were more clonally expanded and had lower generation probabilities than equally common non-associated chains. Only TCR beta chains were sequenced in this cohort, and the absence of alpha or paired-chain data limited detectable features. A further reported finding was that TCR beta sequences accurately predicted the HLA-A and HLA-B alleles for most subjects in the first cohort. In a later analysis, several top co-occurrence clusters were reported to appear linked to parvovirus B19, influenza, CMV and Epstein-Barr virus. Immune exposure information for the cohort was limited to CMV serostatus. Three of the identified cytomegalovirus-associated TCR beta chains were confirmed in vitro to be specific for cytomegalovirus antigens. A cluster of highly shared sequence variants was judged likely to be a technical artifact of the sequencing pipeline. V-gene and J-gene trimming of TCR beta chains was associated with a missense DCLRE1C variant in a later genetic analysis, and the association was replicated in an independent cohort. According to the authors, the approach could potentially be generalized to other disease states and immunological phenotypes. Correlated functional status among segregating V segments might be attributable to linkage disequilibrium, but an unknown experimental factor could not be ruled out. In the study, 164 TCR beta chains were listed as associated with cytomegalovirus. Because counts were too low, roughly 18 rarely observed V segments, including chromosome 9 orphons, were left out of the earlier analysis of approximately 580 of the donors. Some IMGT-functional V segments, including TRBV6-2 and TRBV6-3, could not be distinguished by the 87-base-pair reads and were therefore excluded. In a later analysis, most CMV-associated TCR beta chains were found to appear HLA-restricted, with HLA associations seemingly driven largely by CMV exposure. An earlier analysis of 587 of the donors showed that most TCR beta V segments appeared in productive rearrangements either about 87% or about 30% of the time, which broadly matched IMGT annotations.

Note on this clone: There is no known antigen for this receptor.

Libraries were constructed by the immunoSEQ multiplex PCR assay. The multiplex PCR relied on a mix of 60 forward primers for TCR Vbeta segments and 13 reverse primers for TCR Jbeta segments. The CDR3 region of rearranged TCR beta genes was amplified from genomic DNA with a multiplex PCR assay. On the Illumina HiSeq System, the amplified TCR beta libraries were sequenced as 87-base-pair reads. The study's own analysis went as follows. Across the 600 to 700 repertoires, a later analysis counted approximately 75 million unique TCR beta chains, roughly 11 million of which were shared by at least two donors. A nearest-neighbor algorithm error-corrected the raw reads and collapsed the reads into unique sequences, merging closely related sequences to remove PCR and sequencing errors. V, D and J gene segments were assigned by aligning CDR3 sequences to IMGT reference sequences. For a sequence to be retained, a match of at least six nucleotides to both a V gene segment and a J gene segment was required. A rearrangement counted as productive if the CDR3 had no stop codons and remained in frame with V and J, and every other rearrangement counted as non-productive. CDR3 was defined by IMGT convention, running from the second conserved V-encoded cysteine to the conserved J-encoded phenylalanine. The earlier analysis of more than 450 of the donors excluded sequences that lacked an unambiguous match to a single V gene segment. In an earlier analysis of a few hundred of the donors, V segments were called functional above 56.7% productive rearrangements and were called segregating when the between-donor standard deviation exceeded 5%. A statistical classification framework was built for diagnosing cytomegalovirus status from the catalog of TCR beta chain sequences. V and J gene assignment, in a later analysis, came from comparing TCR nucleotide sequences with IMGT/GENE-DB human TR gene sequences. Using the TCRdist pipeline, a later analysis assigned CDR3 sequences along with most-parsimonious VDJ recombination scenarios. In a later analysis, every TCR beta chain was defined by the combination of its CDR3 amino acid sequence and its V-gene family, and reads without a unique V-gene family were dropped. In a later analysis, around 600 highly shared, low-generation-probability nucleotide sequences were removed to address suspected cross-contamination and a sequencing artifact. In a later analysis, a clonal expansion index for each public chain was calculated from normalized within-repertoire ranks of inferred template counts. Generation probabilities in a later analysis came from a VDJ recombination model fitted to out-of-frame rearrangements, and those results were checked against IGoR. In a later analysis, hypergeometric tests were used to score TCR-TCR, TCR-HLA and TCR-CMV co-occurrence, with a repertoire-size bias correction applied to TCR pairs. A later analysis estimated false discovery rates by permuting HLA or CMV assignments 20 times. In a later analysis, co-occurring TCRs were grouped with DBSCAN, and TCRdist sequence similarity was added when clustering was performed within HLA-allele-positive subsets. Repertoires with fewer than 30,000 or more than 120,000 public chains, plus five repertoires with anomalous nucleotide sharing, were excluded from co-occurrence clustering. This is the immuneACCESS table as TCRdb keeps it, with only in-frame sequences that have V and J called. A part of the clones is gone; compared with another copy, unresolved V genes explain less than half, and the rest is unexplained. That table furnishes V, J and clone size, whereas the DNA furnished D and trimming. The table for this sample shows around 50,000 clones. The biggest ten clones account for around a sixth of the sample.

The cohort was made up of approximately 700 healthy bone marrow donors. At the time of sampling, all cohort members were nominally healthy, though unrecorded immune exposures were likely present. The donor was CMV seronegative and belonged to the group of 320 or so seronegative cohort members. A peripheral blood sample was provided by each donor, and peripheral blood mononuclear cells were used for TCR beta sequencing. The Qiagen DNeasy Blood Extraction Kit was used to extract genomic DNA from the blood cell samples. V is reduced by 7 bases and J by 3 bases, leaving a spacing of 18 bases between them. CDR1 and CDR2 (MDHEN, SYDVKM) derive from the germline V gene. The CDR3 runs 15 amino acids, cysteine and phenylalanine included. This entry keeps only the CDR3 DNA: 45 bases, framed from base 1.

Sample: PBMCs. The chain is encoded by TRBV28 joined to TRBJ1-2, with an unclear D gene assignment. This receptor was obtained from a male donor in good health and CMV-seronegative. The nucleotides read TGTGCCAGCAAACAGCCCGGTCCTACTGACTATGGCTACACCTTC. It encodes CASKQPGPTDYGYTF.